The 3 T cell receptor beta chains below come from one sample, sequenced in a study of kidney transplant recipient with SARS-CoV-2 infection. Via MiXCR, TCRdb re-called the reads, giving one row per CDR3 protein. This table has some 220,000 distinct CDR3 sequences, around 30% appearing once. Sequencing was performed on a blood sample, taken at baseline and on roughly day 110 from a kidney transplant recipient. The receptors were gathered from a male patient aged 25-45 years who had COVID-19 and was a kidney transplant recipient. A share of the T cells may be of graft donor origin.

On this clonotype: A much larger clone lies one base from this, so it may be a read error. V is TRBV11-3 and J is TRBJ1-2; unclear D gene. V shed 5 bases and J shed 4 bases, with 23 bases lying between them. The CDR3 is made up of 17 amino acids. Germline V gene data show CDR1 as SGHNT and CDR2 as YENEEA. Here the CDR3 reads CASSVLFDLGRTYGYTF. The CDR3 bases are TGTGCCAGCAGCGTACTATTCGATCTCGGAAGGACCTATGGCTACACCTTC.

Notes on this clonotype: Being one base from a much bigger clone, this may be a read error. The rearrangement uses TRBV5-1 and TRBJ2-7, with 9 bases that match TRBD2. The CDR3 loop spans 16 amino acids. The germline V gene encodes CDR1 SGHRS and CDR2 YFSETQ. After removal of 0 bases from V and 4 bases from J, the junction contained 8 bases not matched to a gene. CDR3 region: CASSLVRGTSFYEQYF. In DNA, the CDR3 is TGCGCCAGCAGCTTGGTACGTGGGACTAGCTTTTACGAGCAGTACTTC.

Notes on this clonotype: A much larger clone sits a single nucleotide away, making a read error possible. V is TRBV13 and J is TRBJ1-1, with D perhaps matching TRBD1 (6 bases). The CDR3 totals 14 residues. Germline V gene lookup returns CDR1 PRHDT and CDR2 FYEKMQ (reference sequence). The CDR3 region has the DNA TGTGCCAGCAGCTTAGAAGGGGGGAACACTGAAGCTTCCTTT. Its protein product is CASSLEGGNTEASF.